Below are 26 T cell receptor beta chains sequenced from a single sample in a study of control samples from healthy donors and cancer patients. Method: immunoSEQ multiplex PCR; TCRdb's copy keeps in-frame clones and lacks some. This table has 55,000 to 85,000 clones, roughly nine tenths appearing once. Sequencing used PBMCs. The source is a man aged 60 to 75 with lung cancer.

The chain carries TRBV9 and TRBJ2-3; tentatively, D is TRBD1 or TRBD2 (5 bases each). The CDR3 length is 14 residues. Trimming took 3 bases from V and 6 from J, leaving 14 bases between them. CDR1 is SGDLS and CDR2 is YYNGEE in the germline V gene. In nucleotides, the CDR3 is TGTGCCAGCAGCGATGCGACGGGGCCCGATACGCAGTATTTT. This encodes CASSDATGPDTQYF.

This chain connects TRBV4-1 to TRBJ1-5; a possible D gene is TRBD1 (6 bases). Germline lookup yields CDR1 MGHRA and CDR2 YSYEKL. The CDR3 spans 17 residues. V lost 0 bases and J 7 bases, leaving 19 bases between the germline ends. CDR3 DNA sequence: TGCGCCAGCAGCCAAGAGGGGGGCAGGCTGTCAGGGCAGCCCCAGCATTTT. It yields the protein CASSQEGGRLSGQPQHF.

DNA of the CDR3: TGTGCCAGCAGCACTAGGGGAACCGGGGAGCTGTTTTTT. Translated: CASSTRGTGELFF. This chain joins TRBV7-2 and TRBJ2-2; D might be TRBD1 or TRBD2, each matching 5 bases. V dropped 5 bases and J dropped 5 bases, with 9 bases sitting between them. CDR1 and CDR2 (germline): SGHTA, FQGNSA. The CDR3 has 13 amino acids.

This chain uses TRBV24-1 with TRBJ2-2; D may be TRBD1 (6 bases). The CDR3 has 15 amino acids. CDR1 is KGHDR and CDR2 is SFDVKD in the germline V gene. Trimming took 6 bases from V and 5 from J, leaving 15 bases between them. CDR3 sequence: CATSWGRGVTGELFF. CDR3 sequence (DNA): TGTGCCACCAGTTGGGGCAGGGGAGTTACCGGGGAGCTGTTTTTT.

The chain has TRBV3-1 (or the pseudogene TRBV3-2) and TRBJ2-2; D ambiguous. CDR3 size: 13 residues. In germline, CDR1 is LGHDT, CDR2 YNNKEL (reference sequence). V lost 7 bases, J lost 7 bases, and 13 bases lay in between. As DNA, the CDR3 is TGTGCCAGCAAGTCCGGGCCAGGCGGGGAGCTGTTTTTT. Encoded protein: CASKSGPGGELFF.

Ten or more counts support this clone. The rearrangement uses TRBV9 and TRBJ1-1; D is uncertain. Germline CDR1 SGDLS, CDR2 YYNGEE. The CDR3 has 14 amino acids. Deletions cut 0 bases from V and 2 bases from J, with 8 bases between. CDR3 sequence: CASSVDGENTEAFF. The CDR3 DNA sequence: TGTGCCAGCAGCGTAGACGGGGAAAACACTGAAGCTTTCTTT.

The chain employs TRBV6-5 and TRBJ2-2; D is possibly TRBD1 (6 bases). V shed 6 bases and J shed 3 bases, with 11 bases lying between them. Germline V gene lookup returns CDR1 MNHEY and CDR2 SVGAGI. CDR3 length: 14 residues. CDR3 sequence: CASRGTLYTGELFF. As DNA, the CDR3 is TGTGCCAGCAGGGGGACACTTTACACCGGGGAGCTGTTTTTT.

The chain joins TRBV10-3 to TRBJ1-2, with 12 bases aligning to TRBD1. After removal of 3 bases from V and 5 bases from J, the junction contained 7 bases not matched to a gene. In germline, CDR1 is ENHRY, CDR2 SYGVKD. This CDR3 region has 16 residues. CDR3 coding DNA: TGTGCCATCAGTGACTCGGGACAGGGGGCGGATTATGGCTACACCTTC. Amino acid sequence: CAISDSGQGADYGYTF.

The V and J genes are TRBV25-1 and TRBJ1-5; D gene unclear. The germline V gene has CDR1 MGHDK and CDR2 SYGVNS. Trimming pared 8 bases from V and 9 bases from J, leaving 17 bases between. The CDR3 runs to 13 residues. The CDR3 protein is CASSTAGLRPQHF. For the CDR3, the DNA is TGTGCCAGCTCAACCGCAGGTCTGAGGCCCCAGCATTTT.

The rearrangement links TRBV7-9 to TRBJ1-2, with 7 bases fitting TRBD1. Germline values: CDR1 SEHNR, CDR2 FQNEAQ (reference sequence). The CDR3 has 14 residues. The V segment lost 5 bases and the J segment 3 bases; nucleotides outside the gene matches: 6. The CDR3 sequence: CASSPGTVYYGYTF. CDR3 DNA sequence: TGTGCCAGCAGCCCCGGGACAGTTTACTATGGCTACACCTTC. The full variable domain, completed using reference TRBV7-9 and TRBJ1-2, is DTGVSQNPRHKITKRGQNVTFRCDPISEHNRLYWYRQTLGQGPEFLTYFQNEAQLEKSRLLSDRFSAERPKGSFSTLEIQRTEQGDSAMYLCASSPGTVYYGYTFGSGTRLTVV.

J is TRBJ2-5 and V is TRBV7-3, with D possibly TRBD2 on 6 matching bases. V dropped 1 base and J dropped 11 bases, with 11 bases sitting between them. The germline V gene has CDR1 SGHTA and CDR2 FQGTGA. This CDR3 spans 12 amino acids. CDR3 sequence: CASSLIRGLQYF. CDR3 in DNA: TGTGCCAGCAGCTTAATTAGGGGACTTCAGTACTTC.

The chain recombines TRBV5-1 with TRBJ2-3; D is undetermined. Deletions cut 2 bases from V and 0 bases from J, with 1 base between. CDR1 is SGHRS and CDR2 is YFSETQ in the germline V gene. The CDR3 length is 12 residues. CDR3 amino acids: CASSFSTDTQYF. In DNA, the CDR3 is TGCGCCAGCAGCTTTAGCACAGATACGCAGTATTTT.

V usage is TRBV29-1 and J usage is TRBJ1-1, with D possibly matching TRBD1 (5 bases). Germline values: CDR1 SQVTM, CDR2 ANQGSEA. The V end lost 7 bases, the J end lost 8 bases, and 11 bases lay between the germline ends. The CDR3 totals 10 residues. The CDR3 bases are TGCAGCGCGAGGGACTTGGAAGCTTTCTTT. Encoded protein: CSARDLEAFF.

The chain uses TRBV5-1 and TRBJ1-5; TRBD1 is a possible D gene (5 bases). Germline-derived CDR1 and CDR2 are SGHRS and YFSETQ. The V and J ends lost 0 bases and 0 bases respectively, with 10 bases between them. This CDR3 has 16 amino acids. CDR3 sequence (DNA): TGCGCCAGCAGCTTGGATGGGGCCCATAGCAATCAGCCCCAGCATTTT. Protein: CASSLDGAHSNQPQHF.

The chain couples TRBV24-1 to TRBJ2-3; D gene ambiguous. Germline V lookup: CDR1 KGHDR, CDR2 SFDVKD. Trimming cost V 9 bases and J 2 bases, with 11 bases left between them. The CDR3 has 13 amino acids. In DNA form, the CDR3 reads TGTGCCACCGCGCACACTAACACAGATACGCAGTATTTT. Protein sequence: CATAHTNTDTQYF.

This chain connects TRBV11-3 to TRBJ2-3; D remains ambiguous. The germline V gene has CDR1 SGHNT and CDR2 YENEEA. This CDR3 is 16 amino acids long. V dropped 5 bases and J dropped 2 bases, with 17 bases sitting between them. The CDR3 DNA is TGTGCCAGCAGCCCTCAGGAGCCAATTGACACAGATACGCAGTATTTT. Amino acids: CASSPQEPIDTDTQYF.

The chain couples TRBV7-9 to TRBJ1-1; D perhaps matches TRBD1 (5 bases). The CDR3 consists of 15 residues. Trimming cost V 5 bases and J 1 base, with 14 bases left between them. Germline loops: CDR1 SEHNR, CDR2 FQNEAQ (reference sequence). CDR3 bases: TGTGCCAGCAGCCTTCAGGGTACGAGGAACACTGAAGCTTTCTTT. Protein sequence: CASSLQGTRNTEAFF.

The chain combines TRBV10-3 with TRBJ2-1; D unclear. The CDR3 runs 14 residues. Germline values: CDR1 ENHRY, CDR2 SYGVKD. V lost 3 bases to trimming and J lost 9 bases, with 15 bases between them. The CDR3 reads CAISDGGGEVEQFF. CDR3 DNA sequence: TGTGCCATCAGTGATGGTGGCGGAGAGGTTGAGCAGTTCTTC.

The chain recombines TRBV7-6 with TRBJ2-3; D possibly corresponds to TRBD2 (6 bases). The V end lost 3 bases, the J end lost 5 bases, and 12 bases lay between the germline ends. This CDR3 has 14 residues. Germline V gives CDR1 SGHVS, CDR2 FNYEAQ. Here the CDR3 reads CASSLGGLGDTQYF. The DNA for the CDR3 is TGTGCCAGCAGCTTGGGGGGTTTAGGAGATACGCAGTATTTT. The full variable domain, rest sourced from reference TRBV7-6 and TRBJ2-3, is GAGVSQSPRYKVTKRGQDVALRCDPISGHVSLYWYRQALGQGPEFLTYFNYEAQQDKSGLPNDRFSAERPEGSISTLTIQRTEQRDSAMYRCASSLGGLGDTQYFGPGTRLTVL.

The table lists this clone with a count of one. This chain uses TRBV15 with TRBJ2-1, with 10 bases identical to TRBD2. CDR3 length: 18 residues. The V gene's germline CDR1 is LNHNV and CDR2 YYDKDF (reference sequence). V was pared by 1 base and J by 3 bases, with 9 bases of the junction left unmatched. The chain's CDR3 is CATSRGLAGGSIYNEQFF. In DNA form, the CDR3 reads TGTGCCACCAGCAGAGGCTTAGCGGGGGGATCCATCTACAATGAGCAGTTCTTC.

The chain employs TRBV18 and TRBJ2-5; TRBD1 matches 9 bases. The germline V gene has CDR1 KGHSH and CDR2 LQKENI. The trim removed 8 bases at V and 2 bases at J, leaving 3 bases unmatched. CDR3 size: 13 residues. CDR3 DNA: TGTGCCAGCACTGGGACAGGGCAAGAGACCCAGTACTTC. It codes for CASTGTGQETQYF. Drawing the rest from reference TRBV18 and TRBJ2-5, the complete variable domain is NAGVMQNPRHLVRRRGQEARLRCSPMKGHSHVYWYRQLPEEGLKFMVYLQKENIIDESGMPKERFSAEFPKEGPSILRIQQVVRGDSAAYFCASTGTGQETQYFGPGTRLLVL.

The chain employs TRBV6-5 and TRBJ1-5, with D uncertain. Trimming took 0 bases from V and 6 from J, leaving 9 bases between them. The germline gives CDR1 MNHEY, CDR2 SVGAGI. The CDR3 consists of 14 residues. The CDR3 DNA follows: TGTGCCAGCAGTTACTCGGCAGAAGGTCAGCCCCAGCATTTT. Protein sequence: CASSYSAEGQPQHF.

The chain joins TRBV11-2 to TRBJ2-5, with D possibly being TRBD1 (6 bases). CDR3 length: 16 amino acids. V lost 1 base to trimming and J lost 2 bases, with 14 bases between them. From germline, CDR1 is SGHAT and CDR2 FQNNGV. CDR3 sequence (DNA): TGTGCCAGCAGCTTAGGTCTAGACGGACAGCAAGAGACCCAGTACTTC. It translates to CASSLGLDGQQETQYF. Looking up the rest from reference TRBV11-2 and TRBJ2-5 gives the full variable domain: EAGVAQSPRYKIIEKRQSVAFWCNPISGHATLYWYQQILGQGPKLLIQFQNNGVVDDSQLPKDRFSAERLKGVDSTLKIQPAKLEDSAVYLCASSLGLDGQQETQYFGPGTRLLVL.

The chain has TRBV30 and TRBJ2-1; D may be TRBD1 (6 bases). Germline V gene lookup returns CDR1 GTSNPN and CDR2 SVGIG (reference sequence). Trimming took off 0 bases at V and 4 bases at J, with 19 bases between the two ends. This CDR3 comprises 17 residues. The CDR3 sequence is CAWSVPGAGTQYNEQFF. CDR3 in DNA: TGTGCCTGGAGTGTACCAGGAGCCGGGACACAATACAATGAGCAGTTCTTC.

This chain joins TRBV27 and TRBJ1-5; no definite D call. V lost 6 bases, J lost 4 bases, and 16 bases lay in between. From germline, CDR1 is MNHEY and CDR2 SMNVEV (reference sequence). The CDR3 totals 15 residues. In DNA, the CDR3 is TGTGCCAGCAGCTCAGAAACAGAGGGAAATCAGCCCCAGCATTTT. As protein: CASSSETEGNQPQHF.

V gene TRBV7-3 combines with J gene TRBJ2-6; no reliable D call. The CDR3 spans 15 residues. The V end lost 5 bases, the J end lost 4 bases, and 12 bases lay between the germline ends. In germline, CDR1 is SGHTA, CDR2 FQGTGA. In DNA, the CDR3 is TGTGCCAGCAGCCCGGAGCTACCGGGGGCCAACGTCCTGACTTTC. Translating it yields CASSPELPGANVLTF.